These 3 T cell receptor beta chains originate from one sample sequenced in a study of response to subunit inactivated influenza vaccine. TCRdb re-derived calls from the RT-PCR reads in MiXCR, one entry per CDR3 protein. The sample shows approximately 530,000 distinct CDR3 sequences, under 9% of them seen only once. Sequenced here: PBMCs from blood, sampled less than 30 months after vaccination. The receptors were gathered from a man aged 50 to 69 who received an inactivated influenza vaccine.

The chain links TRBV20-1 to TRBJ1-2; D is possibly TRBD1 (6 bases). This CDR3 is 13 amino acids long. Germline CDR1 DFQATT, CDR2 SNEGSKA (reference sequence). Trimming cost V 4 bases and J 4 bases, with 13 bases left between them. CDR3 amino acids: CSATGGSGYGYTF. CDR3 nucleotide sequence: TGCAGTGCTACCGGGGGCTCAGGCTATGGCTACACCTTC.

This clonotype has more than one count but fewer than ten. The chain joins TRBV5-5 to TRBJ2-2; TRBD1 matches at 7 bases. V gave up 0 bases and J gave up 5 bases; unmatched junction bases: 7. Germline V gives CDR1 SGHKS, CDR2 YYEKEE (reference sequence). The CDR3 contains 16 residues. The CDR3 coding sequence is TGTGCCAGCAGCTTGGCCGACAGGGTAGTTACCGGGGAGCTGTTTTTT. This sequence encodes CASSLADRVVTGELFF.

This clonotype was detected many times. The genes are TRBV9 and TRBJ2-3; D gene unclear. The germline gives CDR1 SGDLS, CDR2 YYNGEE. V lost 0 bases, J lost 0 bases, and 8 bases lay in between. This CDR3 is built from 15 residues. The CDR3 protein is CASSVVGISTDTQYF. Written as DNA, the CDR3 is TGTGCCAGCAGCGTAGTAGGGATTAGCACAGATACGCAGTATTTT.